This entry concerns a single TCR beta chain. Original handling: The authors estimated nucleated cell counts from reference gene primer amplification. Only in-frame clones appear in the TCRdb table, and some are missing; sequencing was by immunoSEQ multiplex PCR. V, J and clone size reflect that table, while D and trimming were determined from the DNA. This sample carries about 180,000 clones, about 80% of them seen once, and the ten largest clones take 13% to 15%. The entry originates in a study of blood T cell repertoires in COVID-19. Per germline, CDR1 WSHSY and CDR2 SAAADI. Losses at the gene ends were 7 bases for V and 5 bases for J; bases not matched to a gene: 2. The CDR3 runs 13 residues. In assigning cohorts, the study relied on participant-reported clinical history.

The sample was PBMCs or T cells enriched from blood (not recorded which). The chain joins TRBV10-2 to TRBJ1-6, with 7 bases that match TRBD1. This sequence originates from a man aged 60 to 69 who had been exposed to COVID-19. The CDR3 DNA sequence: TGCGCCAGCACAGACAGGGATAATTCACCCCTCCACTTT. It is translated as CASTDRDNSPLHF.